The T cell receptor beta chain described here comes from a study of T cell responses to AZD1222 COVID-19 vaccine. Looking at the study overall: Doses given second, at about 4 or about 12 weeks, were pooled. Study findings and constraints: Repertoire sampling happened only post peak T cell response. Among the donors, most were white British and more were female, and clonal diversity was possibly underestimated.

Assay: immunoSEQ multiplex PCR; the TCRdb copy retains only in-frame clones and omits some. The repertoire holds under 200,000 clones, with just over 90% as singletons. With regard to this clone: Antigen unknown.

Source: peripheral blood, taken on day 0 of AZD1222 vaccination. This clonotype was sampled from an adult in good health.

This CDR3 is CSVGGWADTQYF. DNA of the CDR3: TGCAGCGTTGGCGGGTGGGCAGATACGCAGTATTTT. This chain uses TRBV29-1 with TRBJ2-3; a weak D match, TRBD2 (5 bases). The V gene's germline CDR1 is SQVTM and CDR2 ANQGSEA. The V end was cut by 4 bases, the J end by 4 bases, with 9 bases between. This CDR3 has 12 residues.